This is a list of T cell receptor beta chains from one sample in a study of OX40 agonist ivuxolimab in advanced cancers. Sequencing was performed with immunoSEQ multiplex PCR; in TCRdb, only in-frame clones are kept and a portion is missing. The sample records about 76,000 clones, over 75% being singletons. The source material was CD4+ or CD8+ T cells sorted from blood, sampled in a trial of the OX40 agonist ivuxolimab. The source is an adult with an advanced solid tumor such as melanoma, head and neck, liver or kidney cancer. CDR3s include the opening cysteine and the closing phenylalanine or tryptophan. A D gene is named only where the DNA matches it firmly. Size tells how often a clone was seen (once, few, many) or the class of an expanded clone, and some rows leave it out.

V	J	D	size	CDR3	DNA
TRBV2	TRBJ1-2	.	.	CASILVQSNYGYTF	TGTGCCAGCATCTTGGTGCAGTCTAACTATGGCTACACCTTC
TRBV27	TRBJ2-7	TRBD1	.	CASSIGQGRSNEQYF	TGTGCCAGCAGTATTGGACAGGGGAGGTCAAACGAGCAGTACTTC
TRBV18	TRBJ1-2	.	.	CASSPGKQAYGYTF	TGTGCCAGCTCACCAGGGAAACAGGCCTATGGCTACACCTTC
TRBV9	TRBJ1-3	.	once	CASSVLPRDTGINTIYF	TGTGCCAGCAGCGTCCTCCCCCGGGACACCGGGATAAACACCATATATTTT
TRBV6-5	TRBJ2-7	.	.	CASSYSQGPSYEQYF	TGTGCCAGCAGTTACTCTCAGGGTCCCTCCTACGAGCAGTACTTC
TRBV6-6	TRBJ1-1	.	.	CASSYSNPGDVTEAFF	TGTGCCAGCAGTTACTCGAACCCAGGGGACGTCACTGAAGCTTTCTTT
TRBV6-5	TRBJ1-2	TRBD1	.	CASSRKTGRGYTF	TGTGCCAGCAGTCGAAAGACAGGGCGCGGCTACACCTTC
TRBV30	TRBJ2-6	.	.	CAWSVLKGANVLTF	TGTGCCTGGAGTGTGCTGAAAGGGGCCAACGTCCTGACTTTC
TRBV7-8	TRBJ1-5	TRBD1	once	CASSTGQGAYNQPQHF	TGTGCCAGCAGCACAGGACAGGGGGCTTACAATCAGCCCCAGCATTTT
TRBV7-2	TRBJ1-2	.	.	CASSLSLKEVLYGYTF	TGTGCCAGCAGCTTATCGTTGAAGGAAGTACTCTATGGCTACACCTTC
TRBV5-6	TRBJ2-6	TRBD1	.	CASSLQGFGANVLTF	TGTGCCAGCAGCTTACAGGGGTTCGGGGCCAACGTCCTGACTTTC
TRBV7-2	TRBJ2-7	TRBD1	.	CASSYRGTVAAYEQYF	TGTGCCAGCAGCTACCGAGGGACAGTCGCCGCCTACGAGCAGTACTTC
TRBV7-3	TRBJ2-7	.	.	CASSPGPGEQYF	TGTGCCAGCAGCCCCGGACCCGGGGAGCAGTACTTC
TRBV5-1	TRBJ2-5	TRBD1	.	CASSLGLGTGGETQYF	TGCGCCAGCAGCTTGGGCCTCGGGACAGGGGGTGAGACCCAGTACTTC
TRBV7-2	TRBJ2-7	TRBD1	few	CASSYRTGGYYEQYF	TGTGCCAGCAGTTATAGGACAGGGGGATACTACGAGCAGTACTTC
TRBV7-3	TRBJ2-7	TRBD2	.	CASSPHRPSGTSPYEQYF	TGTGCCAGCAGCCCTCACCGACCCAGCGGGACCTCTCCCTACGAGCAGTACTTC
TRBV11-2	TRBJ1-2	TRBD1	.	CASSLRGQPGLYGYTF	TGTGCCAGCAGCTTGAGGGGGCAACCGGGCCTCTATGGCTACACCTTC
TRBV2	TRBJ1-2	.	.	CASTVKDGYTF	TGTGCCAGCACTGTGAAAGATGGCTACACCTTC
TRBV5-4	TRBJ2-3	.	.	CASSQDQSGYTDTQYF	TGTGCCAGCAGCCAAGATCAGAGCGGCTACACAGATACGCAGTATTTT
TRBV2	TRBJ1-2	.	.	CASTIAGYGYTF	TGTGCCAGCACCATAGCGGGCTATGGCTACACCTTC
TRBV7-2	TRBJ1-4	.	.	CASSLRRQPNEKLFF	TGTGCCAGCAGCTTAAGACGTCAGCCTAATGAAAAACTGTTTTTT
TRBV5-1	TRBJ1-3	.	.	CASSPNPGRTGNTIYF	TGCGCCAGCAGCCCGAACCCGGGACGGACGGGAAACACCATATATTTT
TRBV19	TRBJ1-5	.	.	CASTSRNQPQHF	TGTGCCAGTACTTCCAGGAATCAGCCCCAGCATTTT
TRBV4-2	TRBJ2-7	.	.	CASSQEAQGSYEQYF	TGTGCCAGCAGCCAAGAAGCTCAGGGGTCCTACGAGCAGTACTTC
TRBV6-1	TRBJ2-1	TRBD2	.	CASSEIGREGLGEQFF	TGTGCCAGCAGTGAGATAGGGCGGGAGGGACTTGGGGAGCAGTTCTTC
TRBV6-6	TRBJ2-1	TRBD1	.	CASKTGGNEQFF	TGTGCCAGCAAAACAGGGGGCAATGAGCAGTTCTTC
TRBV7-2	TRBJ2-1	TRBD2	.	CASSLGPRGRQPFEQFF	TGTGCCAGCAGCTTAGGGCCGCGCGGGAGGCAACCATTTGAGCAGTTCTTC
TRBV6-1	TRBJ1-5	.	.	CASSRGGSNQPQHF	TGTGCCAGCAGTCGGGGGGGCTCCAATCAGCCCCAGCATTTT
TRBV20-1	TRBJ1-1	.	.	CSPRDRFEAFF	TGCAGTCCTAGAGACAGATTTGAAGCTTTCTTT